These 31 T cell receptor beta chains were all obtained from the same sample, sequenced in a study of cytomegalovirus exposure and HLA in healthy donors (dated by TCRdb to 2015 to 2018). The library came from the immunoSEQ multiplex PCR assay. The table was pulled from immuneACCESS by TCRdb, which kept in-frame rearrangements only. Such tables lose some clones; where checked, under half of the loss comes from unresolved V genes, and the rest has no known cause. The sample includes some 140,000 clones, with 70% to 90% observed a single time. Of the sample, 20% to 25% falls within the top ten clones. The sample consisted of PBMCs. The receptors were gathered from a man younger than 35 in good health and CMV-seropositive.

This sequence joins TRBV7-6 and TRBJ1-4; D is possibly TRBD1 (5 bases). Germline loops: CDR1 SGHVS, CDR2 FNYEAQ. The CDR3 spans 14 residues. The V and J ends lost 4 bases and 4 bases respectively, with 10 bases between them. The CDR3 DNA follows: TGTGCCAGCAGCTCGGGACTGGTTAATGAAAAACTGTTTTTT. It specifies CASSSGLVNEKLFF.

V and J are TRBV6-5 and TRBJ1-2; 7 bases fit TRBD1. CDR3 length equals 12 residues. V trimming: 5 bases; J trimming: 3 bases; junction bases outside the gene matches: 0. Germline V gene lookup returns CDR1 MNHEY and CDR2 SVGAGI. This chain's CDR3 is CASSTGDYGYTF. DNA of the CDR3: TGTGCCAGCAGTACAGGGGACTATGGCTACACCTTC.

The rearrangement links TRBV5-4 to TRBJ1-2; the D gene is possibly TRBD1 (6 bases). Germline V CDR1 and CDR2: SGHNT, YYREEE (reference sequence). V shed 1 base and J shed 3 bases, with 10 bases lying between them. The CDR3 runs to 14 residues. CDR3 nucleotides: TGTGCCAGCAGCTTGAGGGGGTCCGACTATGGCTACACCTTC. Protein product: CASSLRGSDYGYTF.

The DNA of the CDR3 is TGCGCCAGCAGCCAAAATGGACAGGGGAACACTGAAGCTTTCTTT. As protein: CASSQNGQGNTEAFF. This sequence joins TRBV4-1 and TRBJ1-1, with TRBD1 matching over 8 bases. The CDR3 loop spans 15 amino acids. CDR1 and CDR2 (germline): MGHRA, YSYEKL. Germline trimming cut 2 bases from V and 1 base from J; bases unmatched to any gene: 3.

The CDR3 region is CASSPQAEVSTNEKLFF. The CDR3 nucleotides are TGTGCCAGCTCACCTCAGGCGGAGGTTTCAACTAATGAAAAACTGTTTTTT. The V and J genes are TRBV18 and TRBJ1-4, with D unresolved. The germline V and J ends were trimmed by 3 bases and 0 bases, with 14 bases remaining between them. The CDR3 is 17 residues long. Germline V gene sequence: CDR1 KGHSH, CDR2 LQKENI.

V and J are TRBV6-5 and TRBJ2-7; D might be TRBD1 (5 bases). The germline V and J ends were trimmed by 0 bases and 5 bases, with 14 bases remaining between them. The CDR3 runs 15 residues. Germline CDR1 is MNHEY and CDR2 is SVGAGI. The CDR3 is CASSYSMSREHEQYF. The DNA for the CDR3 is TGTGCCAGCAGTTACTCGATGAGCAGGGAACACGAGCAGTACTTC.

Written as DNA, the CDR3 is TGTGCCAGCAGCCACCGACAGGGGGCGGTCGGAAACACCATATATTTT. This encodes CASSHRQGAVGNTIYF. This chain uses TRBV27 with TRBJ1-3; 10 positions match TRBD1. This CDR3 region has 16 residues. Germline CDR1 is MNHEY and CDR2 is SMNVEV (reference sequence). J lost 4 bases, V lost 6 bases, and 9 bases had no gene match.

This clone was detected only a few times. The gene calls are TRBV2 and TRBJ1-1, with D hard to call. V was pared by 4 bases and J by 1 base, with 4 bases between. Germline CDR1 SNHLY, CDR2 FYNNEI. The CDR3 runs to 12 residues. CDR3 sequence (DNA): TGTGCCAGCAGTGCCCAGAACACTGAAGCTTTCTTT. Protein product: CASSAQNTEAFF.

V usage is TRBV5-1 and J usage is TRBJ2-4; D might be TRBD2 (6 bases). V gave up 3 bases and J gave up 8 bases, with 15 bases separating them. Germline-derived CDR1 and CDR2 are SGHRS and YFSETQ. This CDR3 spans 14 amino acids. The CDR3 spells CASSSGTSGDIQYF. Written as DNA, the CDR3 is TGCGCCAGCAGCTCGGGGACTTCTGGAGACATTCAGTACTTC. Full variable domain (outside the CDR3, taken from reference TRBV5-1 and TRBJ2-4): KAGVTQTPRYLIKTRGQQVTLSCSPISGHRSVSWYQQTPGQGLQFLFEYFSETQRNKGNFPGRFSGRQFSNSRSEMNVSTLELGDSALYLCASSSGTSGDIQYFGAGTRLSVL.

CDR3 sequence (DNA): TGTGCCAGCAGTTCGGAGGCACAGGGCTACACCTTC. Translation gives CASSSEAQGYTF. The chain has TRBV6-5 and TRBJ1-2; no clear D. Germline V gives CDR1 MNHEY, CDR2 SVGAGI. The CDR3 is 12 residues long. V lost 4 bases to trimming and J lost 8 bases, with 11 bases between them.

V usage is TRBV4-3 and J usage is TRBJ2-3; 8 nucleotides align to TRBD2. Trimming took 0 bases from V and 4 from J; bases not matched to a gene: 3. There are 15 residues in the CDR3. Germline CDR1 and CDR2: LGHNA and YSLEER. CDR3 nucleotides: TGCGCCAGCAGCCAAGACCCAGCGGGAGCAGATACGCAGTATTTT. This translates into CASSQDPAGADTQYF.

The sample holds many counts of this clone. The rearrangement links TRBV5-6 to TRBJ1-2, with 10 bases matching TRBD1. This CDR3 region has 16 residues. Germline V gene data show CDR1 as SGHDT and CDR2 as YYEEEE. V trimming: 2 bases; J trimming: 3 bases; junction bases outside the gene matches: 7. The CDR3 protein is CASSFGTGVVDYGYTF. As DNA, the CDR3 is TGTGCCAGCAGCTTCGGGACAGGGGTTGTGGACTATGGCTACACCTTC.

V gene TRBV27 combines with J gene TRBJ1-6; tentatively, D is TRBD1 (5 bases). There are 15 residues in the CDR3. V was shortened by 2 bases and J by 7 bases, with 12 bases between the two germline ends. Germline CDR1 is MNHEY and CDR2 is SMNVEV (reference sequence). The CDR3 loop is CASSLGGTGNSPLHF. Here the CDR3 DNA reads TGTGCCAGCAGTTTAGGGGGGACGGGGAATTCACCCCTCCACTTT.

The rearrangement links TRBV27 to TRBJ2-1; D possibly corresponds to TRBD1 (5 bases). The CDR3 is 13 residues long. Germline V lookup: CDR1 MNHEY, CDR2 SMNVEV (reference sequence). The V gene lost 6 bases and the J gene lost 4 bases, with 10 bases spanning the gap. CDR3 DNA: TGTGCCAGCAGCCAGACAGTTTACAATGAGCAGTTCTTC. This codes for CASSQTVYNEQFF.

The chain recombines TRBV4-1 with TRBJ1-2; possible D gene TRBD1, 5 bases. CDR1 is MGHRA and CDR2 is YSYEKL in the germline V gene. The CDR3 runs to 13 residues. V was trimmed by 3 bases and J by 4 bases, leaving 9 bases between them. The CDR3 loop reads CASSHPDSYGYTF. The DNA for the CDR3 is TGCGCCAGCAGCCACCCCGACAGCTATGGCTACACCTTC.

Regarding this clone: The identical CDR3 is also encoded by other nucleotide sequences in the sample. This rearrangement joins TRBV7-9 to TRBJ2-1; possible D gene TRBD2, 6 bases. Germline V gene sequence: CDR1 SEHNR, CDR2 FQNEAQ (reference sequence). The CDR3 spans 15 residues. The V and J ends lost 5 bases and 0 bases respectively, with 11 bases between them. CDR3 sequence: CASSPSGSSYNEQFF. The DNA for the CDR3 is TGTGCCAGCAGCCCCAGCGGGTCCTCCTACAATGAGCAGTTCTTC.

The sample holds a few counts of this clone. The rearrangement joins TRBV6-5 to TRBJ1-5, with TRBD1 identical over 8 bases. CDR3 length: 14 amino acids. Looked up from germline, CDR1 is MNHEY and CDR2 is SVGAGI. The V segment lost 4 bases and the J segment 7 bases; nucleotides outside the gene matches: 6. CDR3 nucleotides: TGTGCCAGCAGTTCCGACAGGGGACGACAGCCCCAGCATTTT. Protein sequence: CASSSDRGRQPQHF.

With regard to this clone: Other DNA sequences in this sample translate to the same CDR3. V and J are TRBV6-5 and TRBJ1-4; 7 bases match TRBD1. This CDR3 spans 15 amino acids. After removal of 0 bases from V and 4 bases from J, the junction contained 2 bases not matched to a gene. Germline CDR1 is MNHEY and CDR2 is SVGAGI. In DNA, the CDR3 is TGTGCCAGCAGTTACTCGAACAGGGGTAATGAAAAACTGTTTTTT. Translating gives CASSYSNRGNEKLFF.

This clone was observed a handful of times. The chain combines TRBV6-5 with TRBJ1-5, with a weak D call TRBD1 (5 bases). The CDR3 has 14 residues. V was trimmed by 6 bases and J by 4 bases, leaving 13 bases between them. Germline V gene sequence: CDR1 MNHEY, CDR2 SVGAGI. The CDR3 loop reads CASRLHTGNQPQHF. For the CDR3, the DNA is TGTGCCAGCAGGTTACACACAGGAAATCAGCCCCAGCATTTT.

This clone came up once. Distinct nucleotide sequences in the sample also encode this CDR3. The chain combines TRBV7-2 with TRBJ1-2, with 8 bases identical to TRBD1. V dropped 2 bases and J dropped 4; count of bases not matched to a gene: 3. Per the germline V gene, CDR1 is SGHTA and CDR2 is FQGNSA. CDR3 length: 14 residues. The DNA of the CDR3 is TGTGCCAGCAGCTTAAGCACAGGGGGCTATGGCTACACCTTC. Amino acid sequence: CASSLSTGGYGYTF.

The V gene is TRBV6-1, the J gene TRBJ2-7; 7 bases agree with TRBD1. Trimming removed 5 bases from V and 3 bases from J; junction bases left unmatched: 7. Germline-derived CDR1 and CDR2 are MNHNS and SASEGT. CDR3 size: 14 residues. The CDR3 spells CASSPGQARYEQYF. The CDR3 DNA sequence: TGTGCCAGCAGTCCAGGACAGGCCCGCTACGAGCAGTACTTC.

The genes are TRBV7-9 and TRBJ1-2, with 8 bases identical to TRBD1. V gave up 5 bases and J gave up 7 bases; unmatched junction bases: 15. CDR1 is SEHNR and CDR2 is FQNEAQ in the germline V gene (reference sequence). The CDR3 extends over 16 amino acids. In DNA form, the CDR3 reads TGTGCCAGCAGCCCCCGGGACAGGTCTACGAGGGGTGGCTACACCTTC. Its translation is CASSPRDRSTRGGYTF.

CDR3 amino acids: CASSLTGGTVETQYF. Here the CDR3 DNA reads TGTGCCAGCAGCTTAACGGGAGGGACCGTAGAGACCCAGTACTTC. This chain joins TRBV7-3 and TRBJ2-5; TRBD2 matches at 7 bases. V dropped 0 bases and J dropped 4; count of bases not matched to a gene: 5. The CDR3 covers 15 residues. Germline V gives CDR1 SGHTA, CDR2 FQGTGA.

The chain couples TRBV28 to TRBJ2-2; no firm D call. V was pared by 3 bases and J by 4 bases, with 3 bases between. The germline CDR1 and CDR2 sequences are MDHEN and SYDVKM. This CDR3 has 12 amino acids. In nucleotides, the CDR3 is TGTGCCAGCAGTTTGCGCACCGGGGAGCTGTTTTTT. Residues: CASSLRTGELFF.

The chain carries TRBV19 and TRBJ2-3, with D uncertain. The CDR3 runs to 14 residues. Germline V gene data show CDR1 as LNHDA and CDR2 as SQIVND (reference sequence). Trimming shortened V by 3 bases and J by 2 bases, and 9 bases separated the two germline ends. The DNA for the CDR3 is TGTGCCAGTAGTATTGGGCCGCTCACAGATACGCAGTATTTT. Its protein is CASSIGPLTDTQYF. Full variable domain (remainder filled in from reference TRBV19 and TRBJ2-3): DGGITQSPKYLFRKEGQNVTLSCEQNLNHDAMYWYRQDPGQGLRLIYYSQIVNDFQKGDIAEGYSVSREKKESFPLTVTSAQKNPTAFYLCASSIGPLTDTQYFGPGTRLTVL.

The chain recombines TRBV4-3 with TRBJ2-7; perhaps TRBD2 as D (6 bases). The CDR3 has 13 residues. CDR1 is LGHNA and CDR2 is YSLEER in the germline V gene. Trimming shortened V by 0 bases and J by 3 bases, and 6 bases separated the two germline ends. The chain's CDR3 is CASSQERGYEQYF. CDR3 bases: TGCGCCAGCAGCCAAGAGCGGGGCTACGAGCAGTACTTC.

CDR3 loop: CASSQDRQTTRNYGYTF. The CDR3 bases are TGCGCCAGCAGCCAAGATCGACAGACAACCCGAAACTATGGCTACACCTTC. V and J are TRBV4-3 and TRBJ1-2; perhaps TRBD1 as D (5 bases). The CDR3 covers 17 residues. Looked up from germline, CDR1 is LGHNA and CDR2 is YSLEER. The V end was cut by 0 bases, the J end by 2 bases, with 16 bases between.

DNA for the CDR3: TGTGCCAGCAGCTCAACCCCGACAGGGAAAAATCAGCCCCAGCATTTT. Protein product: CASSSTPTGKNQPQHF. The chain carries TRBV7-2 and TRBJ1-5; 7 bases line up with TRBD1. V was pared by 4 bases and J by 4 bases, with 10 bases of the junction left unmatched. The CDR3 consists of 16 residues. The germline gives CDR1 SGHTA, CDR2 FQGNSA.

The J gene is TRBJ1-2, the V gene TRBV7-9, with a possible D match to TRBD1 (5 bases). This CDR3 has 16 residues. Germline CDR1 SEHNR, CDR2 FQNEAQ (reference sequence). Trimming stripped 0 bases from V and 3 bases from J, with 14 bases between. In DNA form, the CDR3 reads TGTGCCAGCAGCTTAGCTAGGGACTCCGGTTACTATGGCTACACCTTC. Protein: CASSLARDSGYYGYTF.

The genes are TRBV11-2 and TRBJ2-7, with TRBD1 identical over 8 bases. CDR1 is SGHAT, CDR2 FQNNGV, per germline. With V trimmed by 5 bases and J by 6 bases, 6 bases remained unmatched. This CDR3 spans 13 amino acids. Here the CDR3 reads CASSTDRAGEQYF. The CDR3, as DNA: TGTGCCAGCAGCACGGACAGGGCGGGCGAGCAGTACTTC. Drawing the rest from reference TRBV11-2 and TRBJ2-7, the complete variable domain is EAGVAQSPRYKIIEKRQSVAFWCNPISGHATLYWYQQILGQGPKLLIQFQNNGVVDDSQLPKDRFSAERLKGVDSTLKIQPAKLEDSAVYLCASSTDRAGEQYFGPGTRLTVT.

By share of the sample, this clone is large. The V gene is TRBV6-5, the J gene TRBJ1-5; D may be TRBD1 (6 bases). The CDR3 spans 15 residues. Per the germline V gene, CDR1 is MNHEY and CDR2 is SVGAGI. Trimming left V 5 bases short and J 0 bases short, with 11 bases between. CDR3 nucleotides: TGTGCCAGCAGTCCCACAGGGAATAGCAATCAGCCCCAGCATTTT. Translated: CASSPTGNSNQPQHF.